The present T cell receptor beta chain was sequenced within a study of OX40 agonist ivuxolimab in advanced cancers. This CDR3 comprises 14 residues. Trimming at V came to 5 bases and at J to 5 bases, leaving 4 bases not matched to a gene. The V gene's germline CDR1 is SGHDN and CDR2 FVKESK. Data came from immunoSEQ multiplex PCR; TCRdb stores just in-frame clones and leaves some out. The data contain almost 80,000 clones, 87% of them seen just once; the ten biggest clones take up 0.24%. Sequences were derived from CD4+ or CD8+ T cells sorted from blood, sampled in a trial of the OX40 agonist ivuxolimab. The TCR comes from an adult with an advanced solid tumor such as melanoma, head and neck, liver or kidney cancer. The rearrangement links TRBV14 to TRBJ2-7; 12 nucleotides line up with TRBD2. This CDR3 is CASSFLAGGNEQYF. The CDR3 bases are TGTGCCAGCAGCTTTCTAGCGGGAGGGAACGAGCAGTACTTC.